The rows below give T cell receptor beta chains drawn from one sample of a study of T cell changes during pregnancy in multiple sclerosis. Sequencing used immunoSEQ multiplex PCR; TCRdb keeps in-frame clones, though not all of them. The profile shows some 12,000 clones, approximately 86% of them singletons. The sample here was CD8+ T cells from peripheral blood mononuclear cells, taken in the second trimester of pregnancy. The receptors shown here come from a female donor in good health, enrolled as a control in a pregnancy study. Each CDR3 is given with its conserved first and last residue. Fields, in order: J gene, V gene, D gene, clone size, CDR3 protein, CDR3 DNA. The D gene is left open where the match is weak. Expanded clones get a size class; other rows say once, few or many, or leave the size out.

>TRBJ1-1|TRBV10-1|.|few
CASSSDGNWNTEAFF
TGCGCCAGCAGTAGTGACGGGAACTGGAACACTGAAGCTTTCTTT
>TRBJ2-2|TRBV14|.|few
CASSQGAKIGAGGELFF
TGTGCCAGCAGCCAAGGAGCGAAGATAGGGGCAGGCGGGGAGCTGTTTTTT
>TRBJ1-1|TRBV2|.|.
CASIGPEGTEAFF
TGTGCCAGCATCGGGCCCGAGGGCACTGAAGCTTTCTTT
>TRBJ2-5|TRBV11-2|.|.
CASSYGGGSGETQYF
TGTGCCAGCAGCTACGGCGGGGGCTCCGGAGAGACCCAGTACTTC
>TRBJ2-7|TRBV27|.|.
CGSSKVGHYEQYF
TGTGGCTCCAGCAAAGTAGGACACTACGAGCAGTACTTC
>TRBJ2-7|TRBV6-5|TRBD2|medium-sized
CASSPGGGAYEQYF
TGTGCCAGCAGCCCCGGCGGGGGGGCCTACGAGCAGTACTTC
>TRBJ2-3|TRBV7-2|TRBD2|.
CASSFLSGGERTDTQYF
TGTGCCAGCAGCTTCCTTAGCGGGGGGGAACGCACAGATACGCAGTATTTT
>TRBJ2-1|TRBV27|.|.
CASSLFGFLSSYNEQFF
TGTGCCAGCAGTTTATTCGGGTTTCTGAGTTCCTACAATGAGCAGTTCTTC
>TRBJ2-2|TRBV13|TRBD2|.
CASSYLRDYTNTGELFF
TGTGCCAGCAGCTACCTCCGGGACTACACGAACACCGGGGAGCTGTTTTTT
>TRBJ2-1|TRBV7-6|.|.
CASSPGPGLESYNEQFF
TGTGCCAGCAGCCCTGGACCGGGACTCGAATCCTACAATGAGCAGTTCTTC
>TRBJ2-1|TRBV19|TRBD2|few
CASSTAGGNNEQFF
TGTGCCAGTAGTACTGCGGGAGGTAACAATGAGCAGTTCTTC
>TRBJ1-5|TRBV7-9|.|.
CASSLGGISGQPQHF
TGTGCCAGCAGCTTAGGAGGGATATCTGGTCAGCCCCAGCATTTT
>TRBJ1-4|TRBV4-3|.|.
CASSSDDSNEKLFF
TGCGCCAGCAGCTCTGATGACTCTAATGAAAAACTGTTTTTT
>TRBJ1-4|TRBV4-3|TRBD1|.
CASSQERGGKDEKLFF
TGCGCCAGCAGCCAAGAACGAGGGGGCAAGGATGAAAAACTGTTTTTT
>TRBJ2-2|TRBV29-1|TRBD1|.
CSVEDPRQGVAGELFF
TGCAGCGTTGAAGATCCAAGGCAGGGGGTCGCCGGGGAGCTGTTTTTT
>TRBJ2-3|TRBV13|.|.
CASSSRITRMGPTDTQYF
TGTGCCAGCAGCTCCCGCATAACTCGGATGGGCCCCACAGATACGCAGTATTTT
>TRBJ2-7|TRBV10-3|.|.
CAIQDRVSYEQYF
TGTGCCATCCAGGACAGAGTCTCCTACGAGCAGTACTTC
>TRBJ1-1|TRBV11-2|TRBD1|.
CASNLREGQGGTEAFF
TGTGCCAGCAATCTAAGAGAGGGACAGGGCGGTACTGAAGCTTTCTTT
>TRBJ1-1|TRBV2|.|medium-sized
CASSESDTEAFF
TGTGCCAGCAGTGAATCCGACACTGAAGCTTTCTTT
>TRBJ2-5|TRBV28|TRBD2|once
CASSFDTSGGPDGETQYF
TGTGCCAGCAGTTTTGACACTAGCGGGGGGCCGGACGGAGAGACCCAGTACTTC
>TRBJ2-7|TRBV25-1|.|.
CASSGDTLTYEQYF
TGTGCCAGCAGTGGGGACACCCTGACCTACGAGCAGTACTTC
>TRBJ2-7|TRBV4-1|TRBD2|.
CASSQGTSYEQYF
TGCGCCAGCAGCCAAGGGACTAGCTACGAGCAGTACTTC
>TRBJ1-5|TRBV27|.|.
CASSLGRNQPQHF
TGTGCCAGCAGTTTAGGGAGGAATCAGCCCCAGCATTTT
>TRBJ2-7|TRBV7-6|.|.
CASSLVPRYEQYF
TGTGCCAGCAGCTTAGTCCCGCGCTACGAGCAGTACTTC
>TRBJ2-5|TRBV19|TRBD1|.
CASSRQGRGQTQYF
TGTGCCAGTAGTCGACAGGGGCGGGGACAGACCCAGTACTTC
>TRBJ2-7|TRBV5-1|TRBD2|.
CASSATSGEPYEQYF
TGCGCCAGCAGCGCTACTAGCGGGGAGCCCTACGAGCAGTACTTC
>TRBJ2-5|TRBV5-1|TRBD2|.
CASRYRGGETQYF
TGCGCCAGCAGATACCGGGGGGGGGAGACCCAGTACTTC